What follows describes a single T cell receptor (beta chain). The record originates from a study of blood T cell repertoires in COVID-19. Measured with immunoSEQ multiplex PCR; TCRdb has only the in-frame clones, and not every one. Of about 150,000 clones listed, around 80% are singletons. The specimen sequenced was peripheral blood. The clonotype originates from a man aged 60 to 75 with acute or convalescent COVID-19.

The CDR3 protein is CASSIGHGQAGGYTF. The CDR3 nucleotides are TGTGCCAGTAGTATAGGCCACGGACAGGCAGGTGGCTACACCTTC. This rearrangement joins TRBV19 to TRBJ1-2, with 7 bases aligning to TRBD1. Germline CDR1 is LNHDA and CDR2 is SQIVND (reference sequence). V lost 1 base and J lost 7; bases outside the gene matches: 9. CDR3 length: 15 residues.